This T cell receptor (beta chain) was profiled in a study of human T cells and chemical hapten exposure. Study-wide background: Skin of the upper inner arm, roughly 2 cm by roughly 2 cm, received 2% DPC for sensitization. Per-sample variation in TCR yield stemmed mainly from small pooled library volume differences.

Sample time point: patch test 1, 2 weeks after DPC sensitization. The treatment was: therapeutic diphenylcyclopropenone sensitization with weekly scalp DPC. Total RNA was isolated from whole blood that had not been fractionated. Study-wide points: DPC sensitization did not alter TCRs above 1 in 1000 frequency.

Points on this clonotype: The antigen is unknown.

TCRdb passed the RACE reads through MiXCR, listing each CDR3 protein once. The sample lists under 200,000 distinct CDR3 sequences, around 13% seen once, with 1.7% in the top ten. The length of the CDR3 is 15 residues. CDR1 and CDR2 (germline): KGHSH, LQKENI. The V end was cut by 2 bases, the J end by 2 bases, with 12 bases between. This clonotype originated in a woman aged 25-40 years with alopecia areata. Some clones in this sample may be carry-over from other donors' samples. The chain is built from TRBV18 and TRBJ1-1, with a tentative D call TRBD1 (6 bases). The sample was whole blood, taken in connection with sensitization to the hapten diphenylcyclopropenone (DPC). CDR3 region: CASSPSAGENTEAFF. CDR3 nucleotide sequence: TGTGCCAGCTCACCATCCGCAGGGGAAAACACTGAAGCTTTCTTT.